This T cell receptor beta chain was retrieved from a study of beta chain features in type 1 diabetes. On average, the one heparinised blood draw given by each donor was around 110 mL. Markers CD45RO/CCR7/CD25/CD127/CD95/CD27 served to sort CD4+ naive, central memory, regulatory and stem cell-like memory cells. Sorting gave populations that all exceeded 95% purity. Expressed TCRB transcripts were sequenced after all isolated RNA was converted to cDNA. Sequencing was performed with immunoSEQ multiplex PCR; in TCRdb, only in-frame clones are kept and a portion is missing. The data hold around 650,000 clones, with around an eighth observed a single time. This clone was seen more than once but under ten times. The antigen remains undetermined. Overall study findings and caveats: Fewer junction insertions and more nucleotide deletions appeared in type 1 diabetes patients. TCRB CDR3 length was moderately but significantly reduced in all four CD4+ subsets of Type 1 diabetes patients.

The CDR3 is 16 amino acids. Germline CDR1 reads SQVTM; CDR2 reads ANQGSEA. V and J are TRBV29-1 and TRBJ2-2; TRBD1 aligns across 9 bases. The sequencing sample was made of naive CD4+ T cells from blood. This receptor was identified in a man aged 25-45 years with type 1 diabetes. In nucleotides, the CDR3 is TGCAGTGCAAAAGGCCCGGGACAGGGAAGCACCGGGGAGCTGTTTTTT. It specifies CSAKGPGQGSTGELFF.